The present T cell receptor (beta chain) was sequenced within a study of glioma-infiltrating T cells. Amplification of TCR alpha and beta CDR3 regions from RNA used iRepertoire nested multiplex PCR. TCRdb recomputed calls from the multiplex PCR reads with MiXCR, one row per CDR3 protein. The table records around 99,000 distinct CDR3 sequences, less than 30% of them present only once. V lost 4 bases to trimming and J lost 6 bases, with 27 bases between them. The germline gives CDR1 LGHDT, CDR2 YNNKEL (reference sequence). The CDR3 contains 18 residues. This clonotype was seen a few times. Sequencing used glioma tissue, nonneoplastic brain tissue, or PBMCs (not recorded which). The V call is TRBV3-1, the J call TRBJ2-5; a weak D match, TRBD2 (6 bases). This receptor was identified in a human donor with low-grade glioma or glioblastoma, undergoing nonglioma brain surgery, or in good health (not recorded which). This CDR3 is CASSPRGARGPRGKTQYF. The CDR3 bases are TGTGCCAGCAGCCCGCGGGGAGCGAGGGGCCCGCGGGGAAAGACCCAGTACTTC.